The source of this T cell receptor (beta chain) is a study of cytomegalovirus exposure and HLA in healthy donors. The study ran its PCR with 60 Vbeta and 13 Jbeta primers. Method: immunoSEQ multiplex PCR; TCRdb's copy keeps in-frame clones and lacks some. The sample includes about 220,000 clones, around 80% of them seen just once. Details on this clone: The target antigen is unknown.

The donors comprised healthy bone marrow donors. Nominal health characterized the donors when sampled, though unrecorded immune exposures were likely. Study-wide points: The study found most TCR sequences rare, yet found some public TCRs in many donors. Later genetic work tied a missense DCLRE1C variant to beta-chain V and J trimming.

The V end lost 2 bases, the J end lost 3 bases, and 7 bases lay between the germline ends. The germline V gene has CDR1 SEHNR and CDR2 FQNEAQ (reference sequence). The CDR3 extends over 14 amino acids. Sample: PBMCs. The origin of this receptor is a boy aged 2 to 10 in good health and CMV-seronegative. The chain is built from TRBV7-9 and TRBJ2-2, with a possible D match to TRBD1 (5 bases). The CDR3 here is CASSLQGDTGELFF. CDR3 in DNA: TGTGCCAGCAGCTTACAAGGGGACACCGGGGAGCTGTTTTTT.